The 2 T cell receptor beta chains presented below share a single source sample, sequenced in a study of shared T cell receptors in the human thymus. Some clones are missing from TCRdb's copy, which holds only in-frame ones; the method was immunoSEQ multiplex PCR. The top ten clones hold around 0.0094% of a sample with approximately 730,000 clones, 75% to 90% of them seen once. The data also belong to a second study, concerning human thymus T cells.

Source material: thymocytes. The receptors come from a girl under two years old with a congenital heart defect.

The chain combines TRBV9 with TRBJ1-5, with D uncertain. The CDR3 sequence is 13 residues long. Germline CDR1 reads SGDLS; CDR2 reads YYNGEE. The V end was cut by 3 bases, the J end by 7 bases, with 11 bases between. The CDR3 sequence: CASSGMGGQPQHF. The CDR3 nucleotides are TGTGCCAGCAGCGGAATGGGAGGACAGCCCCAGCATTTT.

The J gene is TRBJ2-7, the V gene TRBV28; tentatively, D is TRBD1 (5 bases). CDR1 and CDR2 (germline): MDHEN, SYDVKM. V lost 3 bases to trimming and J lost 3 bases, with 6 bases between them. The CDR3 runs to 12 residues. The CDR3 protein is CASSFRDYEQYF. In nucleotides, the CDR3 is TGTGCCAGCAGTTTCAGGGACTACGAGCAGTACTTC.